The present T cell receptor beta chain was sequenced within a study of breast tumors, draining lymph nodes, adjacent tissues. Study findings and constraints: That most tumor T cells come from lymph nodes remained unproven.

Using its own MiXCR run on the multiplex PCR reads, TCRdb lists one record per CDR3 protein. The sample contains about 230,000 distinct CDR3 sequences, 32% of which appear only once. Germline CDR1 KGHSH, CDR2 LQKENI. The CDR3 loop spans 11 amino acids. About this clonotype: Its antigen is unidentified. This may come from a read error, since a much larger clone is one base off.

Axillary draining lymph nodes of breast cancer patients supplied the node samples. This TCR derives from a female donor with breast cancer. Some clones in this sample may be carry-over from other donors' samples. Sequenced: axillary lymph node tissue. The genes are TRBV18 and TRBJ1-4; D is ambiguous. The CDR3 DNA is TGTGCCAGCTCCCCGGATGAAAAACTGTCTTTT. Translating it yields CASSPDEKLSF.